Below are 17 T cell receptor beta chains sequenced from a single sample in a study of blood T cells in healthy people across ages. Next came a second PCR, run for about 7 to 12 cycles, which used a sample-barcoded 5' primer along with a J-beta primer mix. TCRdb recomputed calls from the 5' RACE reads with MiXCR, one row per CDR3 protein. The sample shows 650,000 to 800,000 distinct CDR3 sequences, approximately 44% of them seen only once. Material: blood. The origin of the receptors is a man between 60 and 70 years old in good health.

This chain uses TRBV5-5 with TRBJ1-5; TRBD1 matches 7 bases. V lost 1 base and J lost 4; bases outside the gene matches: 2. CDR1 and CDR2 (germline): SGHKS, YYEKEE (reference sequence). This CDR3 comprises 14 residues. CDR3 residues: CASSLKGANQPQHF. DNA for the CDR3: TGTGCCAGCAGCTTGAAGGGGGCAAATCAGCCCCAGCATTTT.

In its sample, this clonotype was seen a few times. The chain couples TRBV3-1 to TRBJ1-2; TRBD1 is a possible D gene (5 bases). This CDR3 comprises 15 residues. The V end was cut by 6 bases, the J end by 8 bases, with 22 bases between. The germline gives CDR1 LGHDT, CDR2 YNNKEL (reference sequence). This CDR3 reads CASRRLDATGEGYTF. CDR3 DNA sequence: TGTGCCAGCAGGCGCCTGGACGCCACAGGAGAAGGCTACACCTTC.

The chain recombines TRBV12-3 or TRBV12-4 with TRBJ2-2; D is possibly TRBD1 (5 bases). The CDR3 has 18 amino acids. The germline V and J ends were trimmed by 1 base and 0 bases, with 15 bases remaining between them. The CDR3 spells CASSLGLGLGANTGELFF. The CDR3 region has the DNA TGTGCCAGCAGTTTAGGACTGGGGCTAGGAGCGAACACCGGGGAGCTGTTTTTT.

The V call is TRBV7-8, the J call TRBJ2-7, with D perhaps TRBD1 (6 bases). The CDR3 spans 13 residues. Per germline, CDR1 SGHVS and CDR2 FQNEAQ. The V and J ends lost 5 bases and 2 bases respectively, with 10 bases between them. For the CDR3, the DNA is TGTGCCAGCAGCAAATGGGACACCTACGAGCAGTACTTC. It encodes CASSKWDTYEQYF.

This chain uses TRBV11-2 with TRBJ1-5; 9 nucleotides align to TRBD1. V lost 5 bases to trimming and J lost 2 bases; unmatched junction nucleotides: 4. CDR3 size: 15 residues. The V gene's germline CDR1 is SGHAT and CDR2 FQNNGV. CDR3 sequence reads: CASSGTGYGNQPQHF. Here the CDR3 DNA reads TGTGCCAGCAGCGGGACAGGGTACGGCAATCAGCCCCAGCATTTT.

The rearrangement uses TRBV2 and TRBJ2-1; D ambiguous. CDR3 length: 12 amino acids. Germline values: CDR1 SNHLY, CDR2 FYNNEI. V gave up 5 bases and J gave up 9 bases, with 11 bases separating them. The CDR3 bases are TGTGCCAGCAGTACGTCCTGGGGTGAGCAGTTCTTC. Translated, it gives CASSTSWGEQFF.

This clonotype appeared a single time. V is TRBV4-1 and J is TRBJ1-1; 10 bases line up with TRBD1. Looked up from germline, CDR1 is MGHRA and CDR2 is YSYEKL. This CDR3 contains 16 residues. Germline trimming cut 4 bases from V and 3 bases from J; bases unmatched to any gene: 8. The chain's CDR3 is CASSRGDRGGDTEAFF. CDR3 in DNA: TGCGCCAGCAGCCGAGGGGACAGGGGAGGGGACACTGAAGCTTTCTTT.

This clonotype has just a few counts. This chain joins TRBV5-1 and TRBJ2-2; 7 positions match TRBD2. V was pared by 0 bases and J by 2 bases, with 7 bases of the junction left unmatched. CDR3 length equals 17 residues. CDR1 and CDR2 from the germline V gene are SGHRS and YFSETQ. CDR3: CASSLATGLLNTGELFF. The CDR3 bases are TGCGCCAGCAGCTTGGCCACGGGACTACTAAACACCGGGGAGCTGTTTTTT.

The chain is built from TRBV7-2 and TRBJ1-5; no firm D call. Looked up from germline, CDR1 is SGHTA and CDR2 is FQGNSA. Trimming took off 3 bases at V and 6 bases at J, with 6 bases between the two ends. This CDR3 contains 12 residues. This CDR3 is CASSFSSQPQHF. For the CDR3, the DNA is TGTGCCAGCAGCTTTTCCTCTCAGCCCCAGCATTTT.

This clonotype showed up just a few times. The gene calls are TRBV2 and TRBJ2-7; D tentatively fits TRBD1 or TRBD2 (6 bases each). The CDR3 runs to 15 residues. From germline, CDR1 is SNHLY and CDR2 FYNNEI. Trimming stripped 1 base from V and 4 bases from J, with 14 bases between. CDR3 protein: CASSEGPGATYEQYF. As DNA, the CDR3 is TGTGCCAGCAGTGAAGGTCCGGGGGCGACTTACGAGCAGTACTTC.

This clonotype was observed a few times. The V call is TRBV7-2, the J call TRBJ2-1; 8 bases agree with TRBD2. Trimming removed 5 bases from V and 4 bases from J; junction bases left unmatched: 10. Per germline, CDR1 SGHTA and CDR2 FQGNSA. The CDR3 totals 16 residues. Here the CDR3 DNA reads TGTGCCAGCAGCCCCCGCTCCGGGGGGGCGTACAATGAGCAGTTCTTC. This gives the protein CASSPRSGGAYNEQFF.

This chain uses TRBV12-5 with TRBJ2-7; possible D gene TRBD2, 5 bases. V was trimmed by 3 bases and J by 3 bases, leaving 21 bases between them. Per the germline V gene, CDR1 is LGHNT and CDR2 is FRNRAP. This CDR3 region has 17 residues. CDR3 in amino acids: CASGFCGCGLWDYEQYF. CDR3 sequence (DNA): TGTGCTAGTGGTTTTTGCGGTTGCGGGCTCTGGGACTACGAGCAGTACTTC.

The chain joins TRBV9 to TRBJ1-2; D is unresolved. The V and J ends lost 4 bases and 0 bases respectively, with 16 bases between them. Germline values: CDR1 SGDLS, CDR2 YYNGEE. The CDR3 spans 16 residues. CDR3 sequence (DNA): TGTGCCAGCAGCCCCCGAGAAAGCAGAGCTAACTATGGCTACACCTTC. Residues: CASSPRESRANYGYTF.

The chain couples TRBV20-1 to TRBJ2-5; no clear D. The CDR3 contains 13 residues. Looked up from germline, CDR1 is DFQATT and CDR2 is SNEGSKA (reference sequence). The germline V and J ends were trimmed by 4 bases and 1 base, with 10 bases remaining between them. CDR3 protein: CSATPGFQETQYF. CDR3 nucleotide sequence: TGCAGTGCTACCCCGGGCTTCCAAGAGACCCAGTACTTC.

This clonotype was seen only a few times. The chain combines TRBV20-1 with TRBJ2-5; the D is unclear. Germline CDR1 is DFQATT and CDR2 is SNEGSKA (reference sequence). The length of the CDR3 is 12 residues. V shed 0 bases and J shed 5 bases, with 7 bases lying between them. The CDR3 is CSARESVETQYF. CDR3 in DNA: TGCAGTGCTAGAGAGAGTGTGGAGACCCAGTACTTC.

This clonotype was detected only a few times. J is TRBJ1-2 and V is TRBV30; no clear D. In germline, CDR1 is GTSNPN, CDR2 SVGIG (reference sequence). This CDR3 has 12 amino acids. Trimming took 4 bases from V and 0 from J, leaving 6 bases between them. CDR3 DNA: TGTGCCTGGAATGAGGCTAACTATGGCTACACCTTC. Translating gives CAWNEANYGYTF.

Points on this clonotype: The junction departs from germline at one end; a sequencing error may be responsible. In DNA form, the CDR3 reads TGTACCAGCAGCCGTCAGGGACAGGCGGTGAACCGGGAGCTGTTTTTT. Amino acid sequence: CTSSRQGQAVNRELFF. The rearrangement uses TRBV3-1 and TRBJ2-2, with 8 bases that match TRBD1. Germline CDR1 LGHDT, CDR2 YNNKEL (reference sequence). This CDR3 comprises 16 residues.